What follows describes a single T cell receptor (beta chain). The target antigen is unknown. A multiplex PCR was run with 60 Vbeta primers and 13 Jbeta primers. Assay: immunoSEQ multiplex PCR; the TCRdb copy retains only in-frame clones and omits some. The repertoire consists of fewer than 120,000 clones, with around 80% occurring once and the leading ten covering 5% to 7.5%. The data are from a study of cytomegalovirus exposure and HLA in healthy donors. Findings of the study overall: In vitro work confirmed that a few CMV-associated chains recognize CMV antigens. An apparent linkage of common viral pathogens to several of the most significant clusters emerged in a later analysis. CMV serostatus was the sole immune exposure information available.

This clonotype originated in a man younger than 45 in good health and CMV-seropositive. Material for sequencing was PBMCs.

The CDR3: CASKGYRAMNTEAFF. The DNA of the CDR3 is TGTGCCAGTAAGGGTTACAGGGCTATGAACACTGAAGCTTTCTTT. The chain couples TRBV19 to TRBJ1-1; weak D call: TRBD1 (6 bases). V was pared by 7 bases and J by 0 bases, with 15 bases between. This CDR3 has 15 amino acids. Per the germline V gene, CDR1 is LNHDA and CDR2 is SQIVND (reference sequence).